The rows below give T cell receptor beta chains drawn from one sample of a study of blood T cell repertoires in COVID-19. Clones were read by immunoSEQ multiplex PCR, and TCRdb kept only the in-frame ones, dropping some. The sample shows around 190,000 clones, under 85% of them seen only once. The sequencing input was peripheral blood. Source of these receptors: a human donor in a cohort sampled during active COVID-19. CDR3s include the opening cysteine and the closing phenylalanine or tryptophan. The D gene is left open where the match is weak. The size field is filled for only some rows; it gives once, few, many or a size class.

v_call,j_call,d_call,clone_size,cdr3_nt,cdr3_aa
TRBV5-5,TRBJ1-2,TRBD1,NA,TGTGCCAGCAGCTTGAGGATACAGGGGATGGCTAACTATGGCTACACCTTC,CASSLRIQGMANYGYTF
TRBV7-8,TRBJ2-3,NA,NA,TGTGCCAGCAGCCTGGGGACTGGGGCAGATACGCAGTATTTT,CASSLGTGADTQYF
TRBV9,TRBJ1-2,TRBD1,NA,TGTGCCAGCAGCGCTGGACAGGGGTTGGGTCATGGCTACACCTTC,CASSAGQGLGHGYTF
TRBV9,TRBJ2-5,NA,NA,TGTGCCAGCAGCCCGACCGGGGAGACCCAGTACTTC,CASSPTGETQYF
TRBV11-1,TRBJ1-2,NA,NA,TGTGCCAGCAGCCAAATCTCATCTTACAGAACCCGCTACACCTTC,CASSQISSYRTRYTF
TRBV19,TRBJ1-6,TRBD1,NA,TGTGCCAGTAGTATTACCGGGACAGGGGTTTCACCCCTCCACTTT,CASSITGTGVSPLHF
TRBV4-1,TRBJ1-5,NA,NA,TGCGCCAGCAGCCACCCAAACATGGAGCCCCAGCATTTT,CASSHPNMEPQHF
TRBV9,TRBJ2-1,NA,NA,TGTGCCAGCAGCACCCCCGGGAGATATCAAAAGGGCTCCTACAATGAGCAGTTCTTC,CASSTPGRYQKGSYNEQFF
TRBV4-1,TRBJ1-2,NA,once,TGCGCCAGCAGCCAAGAGAGGGCGGCGAACTATGGCTACACCTTC,CASSQERAANYGYTF
TRBV19,TRBJ2-5,TRBD1,NA,TGTGCCAGTAGTATCCGGACAGGGACGAAAGAGACCCAGTACTTC,CASSIRTGTKETQYF
TRBV11-3,TRBJ2-7,TRBD2,NA,TGTGCCAGCAGCTTGGGAAGCGGGGACGAGCAGTACTTC,CASSLGSGDEQYF
TRBV10-3,TRBJ2-7,NA,NA,TGTGCCATCAGTGAGTCGCAGGCCAAGGCGTACGAGCAGTACTTC,CAISESQAKAYEQYF
TRBV20-1,TRBJ1-2,NA,NA,TGCAGTGCTAGTGAAGGACACCTCTATGGCTACACCTTC,CSASEGHLYGYTF
TRBV7-2,TRBJ1-1,NA,once,TGTGCCAGCAGCTTGGGATACAGGGAATTCCGGCTCAGGTCAGCTTTCTTT,CASSLGYREFRLRSAFF
TRBV5-1,TRBJ2-7,TRBD2,NA,TGCGCCAGCAGCGCCGTAGGGAGCGGGGGGGCCTACGAGCAGTACTTC,CASSAVGSGGAYEQYF
TRBV7-2,TRBJ2-5,TRBD2,NA,TGTGCCAGCAGCTTAGGCGGGGGCCAAGAGACCCAGTACTTC,CASSLGGGQETQYF
TRBV7-9,TRBJ1-5,TRBD1,NA,TGTGCCAGCAGCCGAGGGGGACAGGGGGACAGTCAGCCCCAGCATTTT,CASSRGGQGDSQPQHF
TRBV19,TRBJ1-2,NA,NA,TGTGCCAGTAGTATTCCACCACCAGCGCAGGGCTACACCTTC,CASSIPPPAQGYTF